The 25 T cell receptor beta chains given below trace back to one sample, sequenced in a study of vaccination effects on CD4 cells after COVID-19 (dated by TCRdb to the early 2020s). These receptors' antigens are unknown. In the ViraFEST assay, PBMC were stimulated with viral peptide pools, and antigen-specific CD4+ T cell clonotypes were then identified by expansion using TCR sequencing. After roughly 11 days of culture, CD4+ T cells were isolated with the EasySep CD4+ T cell isolation kit. Participants received two doses of either the BNT162b2 or the mRNA-1273 mRNA SARS-CoV-2 vaccine. Receptor amplification or capture employed the immunoSEQ multiplex PCR assay. TCRdb holds this immuneACCESS table with in-frame rearrangements only. Some clones are missing; in checked studies, unresolved V genes explain under half, and the rest has no known cause. The sample yields roughly 34,000 clones; roughly four fifths were counted once. The ten largest clones take up about 1.6% of the sample.

Sequencing was performed on CD4+ T cells from PBMCs cultured with HCoV-NL63 spike peptides, taken after COVID-19 vaccination. Interpreted using the paper, the cell subset or site label stands for: HCoV-NL63 spike overlapping peptide pool stimulation. These TCRs come from a human donor who received a COVID-19 vaccine. Some clones in this sample may be carry-over from other donors' samples.

The rearrangement links TRBV24-1 to TRBJ2-7, with 8 nucleotides matching TRBD1. V trimming: 0 bases; J trimming: 3 bases; junction bases outside the gene matches: 15. This CDR3 comprises 19 residues. Per the germline V gene, CDR1 is KGHDR and CDR2 is SFDVKD. In nucleotides, the CDR3 is TGTGCCACCAGTGATTTGTCGACAGGGGAAAACCAAAGCGACTACGAGCAGTACGTC. Its translation is CATSDLSTGENQSDYEQYV.

This clone was counted a single time. The chain joins TRBV24-1 to TRBJ2-3; no reliable D call. Germline CDR1 reads KGHDR; CDR2 reads SFDVKD. V lost 5 bases, J lost 2 bases, and 7 bases lay in between. The CDR3 has 13 residues. CDR3 residues: CATSATSTDTQYF. The DNA of the CDR3 is TGTGCCACCAGTGCCACATCCACAGATACGCAGTATTTT.

The genes are TRBV6-4 and TRBJ1-2, with no clear D. V lost 3 bases and J 6 bases, leaving 14 bases between the germline ends. Germline CDR1 is MRHNA and CDR2 is SNTAGT. CDR3 length equals 14 residues. As DNA, the CDR3 is TGTGCCAGCAGTGAGGCCCGGAATTATCATGGCTACACCTTC. Amino acid sequence: CASSEARNYHGYTF.

The V and J genes are TRBV30 and TRBJ1-4; 8 bases are a match to TRBD1. The CDR3 is 16 residues long. Looked up from germline, CDR1 is GTSNPN and CDR2 is SVGIG (reference sequence). Unmatched junction bases numbered 5, after V lost 1 base and J lost 1 base. The CDR3 DNA reads as TGTGCCTGGAGTGCAGGACAGGGAGTAACTAATGAAAAACTGTTTTTT. Translation gives CAWSAGQGVTNEKLFF. Based on the CDR3 plus reference TRBV30 and TRBJ1-4, the full variable domain is SQTIHQWPATLVQPVGSPLSLECTVEGTSNPNLYWYRQAAGRGLQLLFYSVGIGQISSEVPQNLSASRPQDRQFILSSKKLLLSDSGFYLCAWSAGQGVTNEKLFFGSGTQLSVL.

This clone has more than one count but fewer than ten. This chain joins TRBV24-1 and TRBJ2-7; 7 bases agree with TRBD1. Germline-derived CDR1 and CDR2 are KGHDR and SFDVKD. V gave up 6 bases and J gave up 7 bases; unmatched junction bases: 5. The CDR3 has 12 amino acids. The CDR3 reads CATSSGGREQYV. DNA of the CDR3: TGTGCCACCAGTTCAGGGGGTCGGGAGCAGTACGTC.

V gene TRBV27 combines with J gene TRBJ1-5; 7 bases fit TRBD1. The CDR3 sequence is 14 residues long. Unmatched junction bases numbered 7, after V lost 7 bases and J lost 4 bases. CDR1 is MNHEY and CDR2 is SMNVEV in the germline V gene (reference sequence). As DNA, the CDR3 is TGTGCCAGCACCCCGACAGGGTCAAATCAGCCCCAGCATTTT. It yields the protein CASTPTGSNQPQHF.

This clone turned up a few times. The genes are TRBV6-4 and TRBJ1-1, with a possible D match to TRBD1 (5 bases). CDR3 length: 13 amino acids. Germline CDR1 reads MRHNA; CDR2 reads SNTAGT. V was clipped by 6 bases and J by 0 bases, with 8 bases between them. The CDR3 region has the DNA TGTGCCAGCAGCAGACAGATGAACACTGAAGCTTTCTTT. It translates to CASSRQMNTEAFF.

This clone was observed a handful of times. The rearrangement joins TRBV3-1 (or the pseudogene TRBV3-2) to TRBJ1-1; weak D call: TRBD1 (5 bases). The CDR3 sequence is 14 residues long. The V end was cut by 1 base, the J end by 2 bases, with 8 bases between. Germline CDR1 reads LGHDT; CDR2 reads YNNKEL (reference sequence). DNA for the CDR3: TGTGCCAGCAGCCAAGGTAGGGGTAACACTGAAGCTTTCTTT. Translated, it gives CASSQGRGNTEAFF.

The gene calls are TRBV29-1 and TRBJ2-3; 10 positions match TRBD1. The CDR3 spans 14 residues. Germline CDR1 and CDR2: SQVTM and ANQGSEA. J gave up 4 bases and V 6 bases, and 7 bases lay outside the gene matches. The CDR3 DNA reads TGCAGCGTCTCGGGGACAGGGGCCCCAGATACGCAGTATTTT. Translating it yields CSVSGTGAPDTQYF.

The chain carries TRBV20-1 and TRBJ1-2, with D perhaps TRBD1 (5 bases). The CDR3 consists of 14 residues. In germline, CDR1 is DFQATT, CDR2 SNEGSKA (reference sequence). Trimming took off 3 bases at V and 4 bases at J, with 15 bases between the two ends. CDR3 residues: CSASSPREAYGYTF. In nucleotides, the CDR3 is TGCAGTGCTAGTTCCCCCAGGGAAGCCTATGGCTACACCTTC.

The CDR3 DNA reads TGTGCCAGCAGCTTAGTACAGGTGAACACCGGGGAGCTGTTTTTT. It is translated as CASSLVQVNTGELFF. The V call is TRBV7-2, the J call TRBJ2-2, with a weak D call TRBD1 (5 bases). V shed 1 base and J shed 1 base, with 7 bases lying between them. CDR1 is SGHTA and CDR2 is FQGNSA in the germline V gene. The CDR3 has 15 residues.

The chain has TRBV6-4 and TRBJ2-5, with a possible D match to TRBD2 (6 bases). Trimming stripped 3 bases from V and 2 bases from J, with 25 bases between. The CDR3 has 19 residues. In germline, CDR1 is MRHNA, CDR2 SNTAGT. The CDR3 coding sequence is TGTGCCAGCAGTGATTCCGACCCTGGACTAAAACTCCGACAAGAGACCCAGTACTTC. This translates into CASSDSDPGLKLRQETQYF.

This sequence joins TRBV30 and TRBJ1-1; D not resolved. The V end lost 0 bases, the J end lost 1 base, and 6 bases lay between the germline ends. The CDR3 runs 13 residues. Germline CDR1 and CDR2: GTSNPN and SVGIG (reference sequence). For the CDR3, the DNA is TGTGCCTGGAGTGTAGGGAAGAACACTGAAGCTTTCTTT. Its protein product is CAWSVGKNTEAFF.

This sequence joins TRBV3-1 (or the pseudogene TRBV3-2) and TRBJ2-5; D is uncertain. CDR1 LGHDT and CDR2 YNNKEL come from the germline V gene (reference sequence). The CDR3 length is 14 residues. The V and J ends lost 4 bases and 5 bases respectively, with 14 bases between them. Here the CDR3 DNA reads TGTGCCAGCAGCCGCCGGCTAGTAGTGGAGACCCAGTACTTC. Translating it yields CASSRRLVVETQYF.

The V and J genes are TRBV14 and TRBJ1-4; a possible D gene is TRBD1 (5 bases). This CDR3 is 15 amino acids long. V lost 3 bases to trimming and J lost 4 bases, with 12 bases between them. CDR1 is SGHDN and CDR2 is FVKESK in the germline V gene. CDR3 sequence reads: CASSQGRQHNEKLFF. CDR3 coding DNA: TGTGCCAGCAGCCAGGGGCGGCAGCATAATGAAAAACTGTTTTTT. Combining the CDR3 with reference TRBV14 and TRBJ1-4 gives the whole variable domain EAGVTQFPSHSVIEKGQTVTLRCDPISGHDNLYWYRRVMGKEIKFLLHFVKESKQDESGMPNNRFLAERTGGTYSTLKVQPAELEDSGVYFCASSQGRQHNEKLFFGSGTQLSVL.

The V and J genes are TRBV3-1 (or the pseudogene TRBV3-2) and TRBJ1-3; the D is unclear. This CDR3 contains 14 residues. The V end was cut by 7 bases, the J end by 1 base, with 11 bases between. Germline V gene sequence: CDR1 LGHDT, CDR2 YNNKEL (reference sequence). CDR3 sequence: CASTPVVSGNTIYF. For the CDR3, the DNA is TGTGCCAGCACCCCGGTTGTTTCTGGAAACACCATATATTTT.

The V call is TRBV6-5, the J call TRBJ1-1, with D perhaps matching TRBD1 (6 bases). The CDR3 consists of 13 residues. V shed 8 bases and J shed 6 bases, with 16 bases lying between them. Germline V lookup: CDR1 MNHEY, CDR2 SVGAGI. In nucleotides, the CDR3 is TGTGCCAGCGGGGGCAGGCCGAGCTCTGAAGCTTTCTTT. It translates to CASGGRPSSEAFF.

This rearrangement joins TRBV5-1 to TRBJ1-6; D call uncertain. Per the germline V gene, CDR1 is SGHRS and CDR2 is YFSETQ. The CDR3 is made up of 15 amino acids. The V and J ends lost 6 bases and 9 bases respectively, with 19 bases between them. CDR3 in amino acids: CASTPNVADGSPLHF. The CDR3 DNA reads as TGCGCCAGCACCCCCAACGTGGCTGACGGTTCACCCCTCCACTTT.

This sequence joins TRBV30 and TRBJ1-4; weak D call: TRBD1 (6 bases). The CDR3 contains 13 residues. Per germline, CDR1 GTSNPN and CDR2 SVGIG (reference sequence). V dropped 3 bases and J dropped 4 bases, with 9 bases sitting between them. CDR3 amino acids: CAWRRGINEKLFF. For the CDR3, the DNA is TGTGCCTGGAGGAGGGGGATTAATGAAAAACTGTTTTTT.

This chain joins TRBV5-1 and TRBJ2-3; possibly TRBD1 for D (5 bases). The length of the CDR3 is 16 residues. Germline-derived CDR1 and CDR2 are SGHRS and YFSETQ. Trimming shortened V by 0 bases and J by 6 bases, and 17 bases separated the two germline ends. The CDR3 region is CASSLGDLGALDTQYF. The CDR3 DNA is TGCGCCAGCAGCTTGGGGGATCTAGGGGCCCTGGATACGCAGTATTTT.

This clone turned up a few times. The chain recombines TRBV28 with TRBJ2-7; D call uncertain. Trimming stripped 3 bases from V and 3 bases from J, with 9 bases between. The germline gives CDR1 MDHEN, CDR2 SYDVKM. CDR3 length equals 13 residues. CDR3 bases: TGTGCCAGCAGTTTTAACGACCGCTACGAGCAGTACGTC. Amino acids: CASSFNDRYEQYV.

CDR3 region: CASSQFPGSKDGYTF. DNA of the CDR3: TGTGCCAGCAGTCAATTCCCGGGTTCCAAAGATGGCTACACCTTC. The rearrangement uses TRBV2 and TRBJ1-2; D call uncertain. The CDR3 has 15 residues. Deletions cut 5 bases from V and 6 bases from J, with 19 bases between. Germline V gene sequence: CDR1 SNHLY, CDR2 FYNNEI.

The chain links TRBV6-6 to TRBJ2-7; TRBD1 might be the D (6 bases). CDR1 and CDR2 from the germline V gene are MNHNY and SVGAGI (reference sequence). Trimming removed 6 bases from V and 6 bases from J, with 15 bases in between. The CDR3 loop spans 13 amino acids. CDR3 loop: CASRQGWGFEQYV. CDR3 DNA sequence: TGTGCCAGCAGACAGGGTTGGGGGTTCGAGCAGTACGTC.

The rearrangement links TRBV9 to TRBJ2-1, with a possible D match to TRBD2 (6 bases). Trimming left V 0 bases short and J 0 bases short, with 7 bases between. There are 15 residues in the CDR3. Germline V CDR1 and CDR2: SGDLS, YYNGEE. CDR3 residues: CASSVAGGSYNEQFF. The CDR3 nucleotides are TGTGCCAGCAGCGTAGCCGGGGGCTCCTACAATGAGCAGTTCTTC.

This chain uses TRBV7-2 with TRBJ2-4, with unresolved D. Germline V gene data show CDR1 as SGHTA and CDR2 as FQGNSA. This CDR3 spans 15 amino acids. Trimming stripped 0 bases from V and 0 bases from J, with 6 bases between. The CDR3 nucleotides are TGTGCCAGCAGCTTAGCGGCAAGAGCCAAAAACATTCAGTACTTC. Its protein product is CASSLAARAKNIQYF. Filled out from reference TRBV7-2 and TRBJ2-4, the complete variable domain reads GAGVSQSPSNKVTEKGKDVELRCDPISGHTALYWYRQSLGQGLEFLIYFQGNSAPDKSGLPSDRFSAERTGGSVSTLTIQRTQQEDSAVYLCASSLAARAKNIQYFGAGTRLSVL.